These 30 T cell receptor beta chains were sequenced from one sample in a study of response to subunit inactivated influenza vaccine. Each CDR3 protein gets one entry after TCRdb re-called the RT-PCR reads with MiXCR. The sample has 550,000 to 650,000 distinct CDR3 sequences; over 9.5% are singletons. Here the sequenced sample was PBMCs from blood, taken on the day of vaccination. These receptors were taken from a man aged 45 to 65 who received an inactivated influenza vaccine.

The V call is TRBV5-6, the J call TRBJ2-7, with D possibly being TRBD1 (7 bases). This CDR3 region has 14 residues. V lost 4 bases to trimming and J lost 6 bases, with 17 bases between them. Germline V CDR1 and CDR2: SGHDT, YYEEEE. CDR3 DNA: TGTGCCAGCAGCATTGACAGGGCCGGGGGCGAGCAGTACTTC. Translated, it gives CASSIDRAGGEQYF.

In nucleotides, the CDR3 is TGTGCCAGCAGCTTAGCGCGTGGGACAGCCTACGAGCAGTACTTC. It specifies CASSLARGTAYEQYF. The chain joins TRBV7-9 to TRBJ2-7, with TRBD1 matching 7 bases. Germline V gene lookup returns CDR1 SEHNR and CDR2 FQNEAQ (reference sequence). J was trimmed by 2 bases and V by 0 bases; bases with no gene match: 4. This CDR3 region has 15 residues.

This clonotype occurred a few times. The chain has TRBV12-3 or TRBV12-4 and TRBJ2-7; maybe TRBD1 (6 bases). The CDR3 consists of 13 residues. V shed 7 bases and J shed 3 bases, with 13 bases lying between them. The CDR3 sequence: CASTEQGVYEQYF. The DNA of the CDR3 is TGTGCCAGCACTGAACAGGGTGTCTACGAGCAGTACTTC.

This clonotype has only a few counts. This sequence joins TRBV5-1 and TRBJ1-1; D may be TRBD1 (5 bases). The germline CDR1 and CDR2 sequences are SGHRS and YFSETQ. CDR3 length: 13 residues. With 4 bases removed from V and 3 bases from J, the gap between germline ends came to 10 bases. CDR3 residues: CASSKGRDTEAFF. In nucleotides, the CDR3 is TGCGCCAGCAGCAAGGGGAGGGACACTGAAGCTTTCTTT.

The CDR3 loop reads CASSPLGGGGTEAFF. The DNA for the CDR3 is TGTGCCAGCAGCCCGCTAGGAGGTGGCGGCACTGAAGCTTTCTTT. The V gene is TRBV5-6, the J gene TRBJ1-1; D is unresolved. The germline V gene has CDR1 SGHDT and CDR2 YYEEEE. The CDR3 consists of 15 residues. The V end was cut by 4 bases, the J end by 4 bases, with 17 bases between.

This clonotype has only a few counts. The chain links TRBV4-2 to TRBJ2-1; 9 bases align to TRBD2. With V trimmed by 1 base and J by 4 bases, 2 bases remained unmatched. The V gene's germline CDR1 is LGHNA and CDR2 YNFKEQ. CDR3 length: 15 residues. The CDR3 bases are TGTGCCAGCAGCCAAGGGAGCGGGAGGTACAATGAGCAGTTCTTC. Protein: CASSQGSGRYNEQFF.

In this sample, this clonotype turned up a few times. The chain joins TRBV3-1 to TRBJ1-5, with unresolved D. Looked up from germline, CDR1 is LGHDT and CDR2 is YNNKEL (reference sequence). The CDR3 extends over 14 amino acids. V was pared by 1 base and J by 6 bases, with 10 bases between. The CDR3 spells CASSQGVHIQPQHF. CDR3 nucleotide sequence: TGTGCCAGCAGCCAAGGTGTCCACATTCAGCCCCAGCATTTT.

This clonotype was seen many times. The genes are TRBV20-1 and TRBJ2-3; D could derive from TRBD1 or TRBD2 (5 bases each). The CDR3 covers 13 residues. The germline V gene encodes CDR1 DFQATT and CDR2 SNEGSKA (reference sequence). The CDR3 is CRGLGESTDTQYF. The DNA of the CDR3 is TGCAGGGGGCTCGGGGAAAGCACAGATACGCAGTATTTT.

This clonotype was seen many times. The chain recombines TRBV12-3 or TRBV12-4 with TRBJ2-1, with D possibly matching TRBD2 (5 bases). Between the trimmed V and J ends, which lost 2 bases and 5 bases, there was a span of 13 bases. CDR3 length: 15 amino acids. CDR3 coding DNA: TGTGCCAGCAGTTTAACCCAGCGGATGCACAATGAGCAGTTCTTC. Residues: CASSLTQRMHNEQFF.

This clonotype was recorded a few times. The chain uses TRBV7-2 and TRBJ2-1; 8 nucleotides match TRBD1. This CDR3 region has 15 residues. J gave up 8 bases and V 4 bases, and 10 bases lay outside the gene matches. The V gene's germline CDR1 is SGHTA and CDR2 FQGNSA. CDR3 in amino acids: CASSSGTGQFHEQFF. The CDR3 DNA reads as TGTGCCAGCAGCTCCGGGACAGGCCAGTTCCATGAGCAGTTCTTC.

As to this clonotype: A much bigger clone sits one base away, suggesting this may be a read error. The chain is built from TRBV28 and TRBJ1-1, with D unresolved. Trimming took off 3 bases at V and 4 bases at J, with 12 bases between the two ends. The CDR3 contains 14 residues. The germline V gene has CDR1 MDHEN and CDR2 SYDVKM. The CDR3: CASSFVMTVTEAFF. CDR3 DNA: TGTGCCAGCAGTTTTGTGATGACGGTCACTGAAGCTTTCTTT. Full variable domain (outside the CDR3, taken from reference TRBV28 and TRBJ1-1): DVKVTQSSRYLVKRTGEKVFLECVQDMDHENMFWYRQDPGLGLRLIYFSYDVKMKEKGDIPEGYSVSREKKERFSLILESASTNQTSMYLCASSFVMTVTEAFFGQGTRLTVV.

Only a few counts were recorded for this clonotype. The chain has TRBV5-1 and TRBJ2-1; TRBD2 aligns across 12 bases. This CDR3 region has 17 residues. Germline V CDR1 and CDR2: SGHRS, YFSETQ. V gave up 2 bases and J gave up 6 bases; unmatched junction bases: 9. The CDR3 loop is CASSLWTSGTLGNEQFF. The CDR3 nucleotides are TGCGCCAGCAGCTTATGGACTAGCGGGACCTTAGGCAATGAGCAGTTCTTC.

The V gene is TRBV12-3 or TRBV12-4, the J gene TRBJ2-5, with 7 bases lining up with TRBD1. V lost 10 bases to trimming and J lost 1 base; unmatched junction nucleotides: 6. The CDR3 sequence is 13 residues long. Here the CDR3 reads CAIQGQSQETQYF. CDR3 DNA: TGTGCCATCCAGGGACAGTCCCAAGAGACCCAGTACTTC.

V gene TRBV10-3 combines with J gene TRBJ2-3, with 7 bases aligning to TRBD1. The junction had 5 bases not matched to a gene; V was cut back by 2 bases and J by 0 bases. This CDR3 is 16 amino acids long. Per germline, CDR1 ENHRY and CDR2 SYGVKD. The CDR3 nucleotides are TGTGCCATCAGTGAGGTCGGACAGGCTAGCACAGATACGCAGTATTTT. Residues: CAISEVGQASTDTQYF.

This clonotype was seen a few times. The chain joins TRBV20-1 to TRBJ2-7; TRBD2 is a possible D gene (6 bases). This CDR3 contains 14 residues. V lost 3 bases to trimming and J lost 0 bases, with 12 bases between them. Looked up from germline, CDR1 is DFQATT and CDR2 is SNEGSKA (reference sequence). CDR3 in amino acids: CSASNPGSSYEQYF. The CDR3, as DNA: TGCAGTGCTAGCAATCCCGGGAGCTCCTACGAGCAGTACTTC.

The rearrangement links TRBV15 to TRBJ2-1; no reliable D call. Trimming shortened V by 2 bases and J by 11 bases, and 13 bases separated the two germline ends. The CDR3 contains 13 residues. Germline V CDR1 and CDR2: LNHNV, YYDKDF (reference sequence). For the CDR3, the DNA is TGTGCCACCAGCAGATTAACCGATTATAAGCAGTTCTTC. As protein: CATSRLTDYKQFF. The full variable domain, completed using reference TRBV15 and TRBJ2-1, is DAMVIQNPRYQVTQFGKPVTLSCSQTLNHNVMYWYQQKSSQAPKLLFHYYDKDFNNEADTPDNFQSRRPNTSFCFLDIRSPGLGDTAMYLCATSRLTDYKQFFGPGTRLTVL.

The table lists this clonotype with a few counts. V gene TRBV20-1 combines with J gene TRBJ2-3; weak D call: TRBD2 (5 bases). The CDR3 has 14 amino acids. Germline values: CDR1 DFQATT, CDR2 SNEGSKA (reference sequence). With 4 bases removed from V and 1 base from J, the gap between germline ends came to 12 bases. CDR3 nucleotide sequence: TGCAGTGCTATGTGGAAGGGAGGCACAGATACGCAGTATTTT. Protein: CSAMWKGGTDTQYF.

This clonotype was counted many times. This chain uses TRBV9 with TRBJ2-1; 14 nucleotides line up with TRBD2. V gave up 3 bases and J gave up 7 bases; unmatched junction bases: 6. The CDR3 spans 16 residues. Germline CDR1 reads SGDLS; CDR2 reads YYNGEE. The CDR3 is CASSARTSGRSNEQFF. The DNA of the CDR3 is TGTGCCAGCAGCGCCCGGACTAGCGGGAGGTCAAATGAGCAGTTCTTC.

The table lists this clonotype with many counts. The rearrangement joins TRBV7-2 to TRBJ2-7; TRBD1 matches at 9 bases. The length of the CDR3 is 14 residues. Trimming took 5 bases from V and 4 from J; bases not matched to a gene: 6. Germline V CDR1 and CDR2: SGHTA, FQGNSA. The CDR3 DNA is TGTGCCAGCAGCCCCCGGACAGGGGATTACGAGCAGTACTTC. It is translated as CASSPRTGDYEQYF.

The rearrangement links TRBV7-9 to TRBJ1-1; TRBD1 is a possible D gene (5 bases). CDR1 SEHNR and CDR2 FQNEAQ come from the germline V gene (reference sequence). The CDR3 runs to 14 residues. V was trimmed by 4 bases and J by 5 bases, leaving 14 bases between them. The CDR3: CASSSGRVITEAFF. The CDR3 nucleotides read TGTGCCAGCAGCTCAGGGAGGGTAATAACTGAAGCTTTCTTT.

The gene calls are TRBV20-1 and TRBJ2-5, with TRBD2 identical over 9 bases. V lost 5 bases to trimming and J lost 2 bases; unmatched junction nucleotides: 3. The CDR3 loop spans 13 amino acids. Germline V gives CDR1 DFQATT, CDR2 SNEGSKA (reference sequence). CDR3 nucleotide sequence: TGCAGTGCTTTTAGCGGGGGACAAGAGACCCAGTACTTC. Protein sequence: CSAFSGGQETQYF.

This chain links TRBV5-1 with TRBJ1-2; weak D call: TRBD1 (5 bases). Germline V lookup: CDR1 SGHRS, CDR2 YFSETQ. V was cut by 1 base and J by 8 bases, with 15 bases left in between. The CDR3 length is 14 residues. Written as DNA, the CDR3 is TGCGCCAGCAGCTTGACAGGCGACGAGACGGGCTACACCTTC. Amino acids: CASSLTGDETGYTF. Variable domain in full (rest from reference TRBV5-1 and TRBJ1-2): KAGVTQTPRYLIKTRGQQVTLSCSPISGHRSVSWYQQTPGQGLQFLFEYFSETQRNKGNFPGRFSGRQFSNSRSEMNVSTLELGDSALYLCASSLTGDETGYTFGSGTRLTVV.

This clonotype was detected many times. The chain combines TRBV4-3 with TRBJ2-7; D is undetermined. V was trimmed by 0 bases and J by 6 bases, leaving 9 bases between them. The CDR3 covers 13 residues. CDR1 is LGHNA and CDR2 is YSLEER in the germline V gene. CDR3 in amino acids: CASSQDPQTEQYF. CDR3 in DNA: TGCGCCAGCAGCCAAGATCCCCAGACCGAGCAGTACTTC.

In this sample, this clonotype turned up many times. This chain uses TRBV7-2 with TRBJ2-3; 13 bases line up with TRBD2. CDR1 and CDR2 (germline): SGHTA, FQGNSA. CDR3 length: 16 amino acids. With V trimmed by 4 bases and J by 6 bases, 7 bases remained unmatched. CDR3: CASSSRLAGGLDTQYF. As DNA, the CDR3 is TGTGCCAGCAGCTCCCGACTAGCGGGGGGCTTGGATACGCAGTATTTT. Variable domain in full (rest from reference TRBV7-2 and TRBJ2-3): GAGVSQSPSNKVTEKGKDVELRCDPISGHTALYWYRQSLGQGLEFLIYFQGNSAPDKSGLPSDRFSAERTGGSVSTLTIQRTQQEDSAVYLCASSSRLAGGLDTQYFGPGTRLTVL.

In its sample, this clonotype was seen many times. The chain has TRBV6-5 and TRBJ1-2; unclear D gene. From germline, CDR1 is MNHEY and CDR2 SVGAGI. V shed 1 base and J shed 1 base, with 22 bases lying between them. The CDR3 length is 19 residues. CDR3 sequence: CASSYYFFNPPINNYGYTF. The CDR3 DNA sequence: TGTGCCAGCAGTTACTATTTTTTCAACCCTCCTATCAATAACTATGGCTACACCTTC.

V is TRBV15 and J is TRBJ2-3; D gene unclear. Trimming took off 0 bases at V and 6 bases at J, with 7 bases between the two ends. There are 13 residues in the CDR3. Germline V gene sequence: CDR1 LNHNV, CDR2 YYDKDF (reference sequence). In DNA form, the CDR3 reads TGTGCCACCAGCAGAGATAATCCGGATACGCAGTATTTT. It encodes CATSRDNPDTQYF.

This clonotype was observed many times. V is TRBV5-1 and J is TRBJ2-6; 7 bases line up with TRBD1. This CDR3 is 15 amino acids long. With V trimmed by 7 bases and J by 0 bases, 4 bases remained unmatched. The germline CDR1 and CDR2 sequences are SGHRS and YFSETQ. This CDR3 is CASHRGSSGANVLTF. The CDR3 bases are TGCGCCAGCCACAGGGGAAGCTCTGGGGCCAACGTCCTGACTTTC.

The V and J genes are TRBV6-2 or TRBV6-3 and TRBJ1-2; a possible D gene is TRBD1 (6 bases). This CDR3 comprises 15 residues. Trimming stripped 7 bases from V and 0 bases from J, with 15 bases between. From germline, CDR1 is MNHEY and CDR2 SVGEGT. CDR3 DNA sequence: TGTGCCAGCATCCCCGGACAGCTATCTAACTATGGCTACACCTTC. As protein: CASIPGQLSNYGYTF.

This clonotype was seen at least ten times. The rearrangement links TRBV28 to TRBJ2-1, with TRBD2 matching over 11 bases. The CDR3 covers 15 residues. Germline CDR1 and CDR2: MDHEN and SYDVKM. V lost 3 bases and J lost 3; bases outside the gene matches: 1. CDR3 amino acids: CASSFGTSGYNEQFF. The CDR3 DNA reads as TGTGCCAGCAGTTTTGGGACTAGCGGCTACAATGAGCAGTTCTTC.

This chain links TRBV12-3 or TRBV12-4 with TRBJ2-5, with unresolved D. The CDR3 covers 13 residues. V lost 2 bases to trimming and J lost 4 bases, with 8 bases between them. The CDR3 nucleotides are TGTGCCAGCAGTTTAAGAAGGGCAGAGACCCAGTACTTC. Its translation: CASSLRRAETQYF.